The clone carrying this TCR beta chain was counted a single time. What it binds is not known. This entry comes from a study of CD8 T cells in Susac syndrome. The study's findings and limits: The authors acknowledged that the study's TCR sequencing and HLA analysis involved relatively few individuals.

Sequencing of TCR beta was performed on blood CD8+ and CD4+ T cells. The CD8+ and CD4+ T cells were negatively isolated, with the TEMRA cells enriched by FACS. The CDR3 runs 15 residues. V was shortened by 2 bases and J by 1 base, with 9 bases between the two germline ends. Germline values: CDR1 SGHRS, CDR2 YFSETQ. Reverse transcription of 0.5 to 1 ug RNA was carried out with random hexamers. The authors amplified TCR beta CDR3 across 54 Vbeta and 13 Jbeta using immunoSEQ multiplex PCR. Via MiXCR, TCRdb re-called the immunoSEQ multiplex PCR reads, giving one row per CDR3 protein. The sample records 150,000 to 200,000 distinct CDR3 sequences, roughly 92% being singletons.

The sequenced sample was CD4+ T cells from PBMCs. V is TRBV5-1 and J is TRBJ1-4, with a tentative D call TRBD1 (6 bases). The sequence was obtained from a human donor in good health. CDR3 sequence: CASSFTGRTNEKLFF. CDR3 bases: TGCGCCAGCAGCTTTACAGGGCGAACTAATGAAAAACTGTTTTTT.